This T cell receptor beta chain is from a study of blood T cell repertoires in COVID-19. Study in general: Acute and convalescent COVID-19 specimens originated in the United States, Italy and Spain. T cells, B-cell-depleted T cells, or PBMCs supplied cDNA or gDNA.

In the authors' methods: Reference gene primer amplification in the assay estimated nucleated cell counts. The method was immunoSEQ multiplex PCR; TCRdb's version includes in-frame clones alone and lacks a portion of them. That table is the source of V, J and clone size, and D and trimming were worked out from the DNA. The sample lists around 60,000 clones, around 81% seen once, with roughly 6.7% in the top ten. J lost 0 bases, V lost 3 bases, and 9 bases had no gene match. Germline CDR1 MGHRA, CDR2 YSYEKL. This CDR3 comprises 17 residues. The sample comprised peripheral blood. This clonotype was sampled from a man aged 60 to 75 with acute or convalescent COVID-19. V and J are TRBV4-1 and TRBJ2-5, with TRBD2 matching over 8 bases. CDR3 in amino acids: CASSHGSGAGYQETQYF. The DNA for the CDR3 is TGCGCCAGCAGCCACGGTAGCGGGGCTGGATACCAAGAGACCCAGTACTTC.